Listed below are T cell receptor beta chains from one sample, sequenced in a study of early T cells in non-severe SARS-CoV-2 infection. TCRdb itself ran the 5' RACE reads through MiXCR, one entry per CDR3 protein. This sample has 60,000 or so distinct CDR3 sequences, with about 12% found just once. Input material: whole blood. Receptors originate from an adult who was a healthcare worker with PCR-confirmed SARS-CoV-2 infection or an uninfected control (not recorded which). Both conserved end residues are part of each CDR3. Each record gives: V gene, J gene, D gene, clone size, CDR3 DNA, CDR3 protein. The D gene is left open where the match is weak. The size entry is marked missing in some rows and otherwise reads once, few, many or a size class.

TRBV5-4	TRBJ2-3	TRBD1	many	TGTGCCAGCAGCCCATCCGGGACAGGGGTTACAGATACGCAGTATTTT	CASSPSGTGVTDTQYF
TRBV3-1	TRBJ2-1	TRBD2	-	TGTGCCAGCGGACGACTAGCGGGGGGAAATGAGCAGTTCTTC	CASGRLAGGNEQFF
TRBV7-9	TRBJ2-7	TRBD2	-	TGTGCCAGCAGCTTAGTGCCGGGACTAGCGGGATACGAGCAGTACTTC	CASSLVPGLAGYEQYF
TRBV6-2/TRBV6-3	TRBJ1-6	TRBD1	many	TGTGCCAGCAGTCCCAGGGGGCTATCACCCCTCCACTTT	CASSPRGLSPLHF
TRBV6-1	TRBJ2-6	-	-	TGTGCCAGCAGTGATGCCATCAGGGCTGGGGCCAACGTCCTGACTTTC	CASSDAIRAGANVLTF
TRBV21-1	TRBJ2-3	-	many	TGTGCCAGCAGCAAAGGTAGCGGAAATAGCACAGATACGCAGTATTTT	CASSKGSGNSTDTQYF
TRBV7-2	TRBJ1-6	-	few	TGTGCCAGCAGCTTAATTGAGTGGGCAGGTGCCTCACCCCTCCACTTT	CASSLIEWAGASPLHF
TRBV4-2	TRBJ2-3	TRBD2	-	TGTGCCAGCAGCCAAGCTGGGGGGGGCACAGATACGCAGTATTTT	CASSQAGGGTDTQYF
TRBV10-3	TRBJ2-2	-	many	TGTGCCATACACACCCTGACCCCGCGAGGTACCGGGGAGCTGTTTTTT	CAIHTLTPRGTGELFF
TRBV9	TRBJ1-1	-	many	TGTGCCAGCAGCGTAGAGTTCAGGGCAACTGAAGCTTTCTTT	CASSVEFRATEAFF
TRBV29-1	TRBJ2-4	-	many	TGCAGCGTTGAAGAGGCCCAAAACATTCAGTACTTC	CSVEEAQNIQYF
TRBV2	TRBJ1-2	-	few	TGTGCCAGCAGTGAGGTCCGTAGGAGTTCTAACTATGGCTACACCTTC	CASSEVRRSSNYGYTF
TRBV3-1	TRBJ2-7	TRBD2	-	TGTGCCAGCAGCCAAGGCGTTTGGGGAGGGGCCGAGCAGTACTTC	CASSQGVWGGAEQYF
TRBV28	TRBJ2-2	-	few	TGTGCCAGCAGTTTTGGTCAGACTAACACCGGGGAGCTGTTTTTT	CASSFGQTNTGELFF
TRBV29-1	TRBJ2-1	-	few	TGCAGCGGTTATAGCGGTGGTGAGCAGTTCTTC	CSGYSGGEQFF
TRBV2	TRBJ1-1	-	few	TGTGCCAGCAGTGCATCGATGAACACTGAAGCTTTCTTT	CASSASMNTEAFF
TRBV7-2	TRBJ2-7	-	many	TGTGCCAGCAGCTTAGTTGTAGCGGAGCAGTACTTC	CASSLVVAEQYF
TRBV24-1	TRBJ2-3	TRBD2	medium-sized	TGTGCCACCAGCCTGACCGGGGGGGAGGCAGATACGCAGTATTTT	CATSLTGGEADTQYF
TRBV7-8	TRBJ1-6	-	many	TGTGCCAGCAGCTTAGCGTGGGGGGACGATTCACCCCTCCACTTT	CASSLAWGDDSPLHF
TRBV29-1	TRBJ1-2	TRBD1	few	TGCAGCGTGGACAGGGGAGGCTACTCTGCCTTC	CSVDRGGYSAF
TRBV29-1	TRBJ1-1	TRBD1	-	TGCAGCGTTGTGAGGGCAGGGGGGACTGAAGCTTTCTTT	CSVVRAGGTEAFF
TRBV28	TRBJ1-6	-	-	TGTGCCAGCATTTCATGGAGGAGCTCCTATAATTCACCCCTCCACTTT	CASISWRSSYNSPLHF
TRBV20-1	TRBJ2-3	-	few	TGCAGTGCTAGCGACCGCTTTCGGCTCGGGGATACGCAGTATTTT	CSASDRFRLGDTQYF
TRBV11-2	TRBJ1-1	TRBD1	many	TGTGCCAGCAGCCGCGACAGGGACACTGAAGCTTTCTTT	CASSRDRDTEAFF
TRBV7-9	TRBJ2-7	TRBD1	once	TGTGCCAGCCAGACCTGGACAGGGGCTGGAGAGCAGTACTTC	CASQTWTGAGEQYF
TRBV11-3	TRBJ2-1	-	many	TGTGCCAGCAGCTTAGCTAGATCCAACAATGAGCAGTTCTTC	CASSLARSNNEQFF
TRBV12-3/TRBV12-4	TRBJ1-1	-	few	TGTGCCAGCAGTTTTTCGGGGAGAGGAACTGAAGCTTTCTTT	CASSFSGRGTEAFF
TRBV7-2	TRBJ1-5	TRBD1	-	TGTGCCAGCAGCCCCGGACAGGGCCCGTATCAGCCCCAGCATTTT	CASSPGQGPYQPQHF
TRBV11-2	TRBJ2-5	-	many	TGTGCCAGCAGTTCTTATAGCGGTGGGACCCAGTACTTC	CASSSYSGGTQYF